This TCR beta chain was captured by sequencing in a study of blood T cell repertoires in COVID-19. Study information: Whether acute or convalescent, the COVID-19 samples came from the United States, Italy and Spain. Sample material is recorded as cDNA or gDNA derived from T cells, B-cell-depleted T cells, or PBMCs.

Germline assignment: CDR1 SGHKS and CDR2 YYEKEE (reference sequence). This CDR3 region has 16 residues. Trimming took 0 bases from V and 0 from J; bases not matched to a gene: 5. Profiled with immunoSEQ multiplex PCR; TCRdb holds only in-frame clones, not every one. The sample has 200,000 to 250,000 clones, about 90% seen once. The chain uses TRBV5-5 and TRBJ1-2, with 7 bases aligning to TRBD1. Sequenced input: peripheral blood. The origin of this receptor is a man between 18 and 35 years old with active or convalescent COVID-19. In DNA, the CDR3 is TGTGCCAGCAGCTTGGAAGGGGGCGCCGCTAACTATGGCTACACCTTC. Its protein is CASSLEGGAANYGYTF. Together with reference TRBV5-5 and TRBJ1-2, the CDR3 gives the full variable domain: DAGVTQSPTHLIKTRGQQVTLRCSPISGHKSVSWYQQVLGQGPQFIFQYYEKEERGRGNFPDRFSARQFPNYSSELNVNALLLGDSALYLCASSLEGGAANYGYTFGSGTRLTVV.